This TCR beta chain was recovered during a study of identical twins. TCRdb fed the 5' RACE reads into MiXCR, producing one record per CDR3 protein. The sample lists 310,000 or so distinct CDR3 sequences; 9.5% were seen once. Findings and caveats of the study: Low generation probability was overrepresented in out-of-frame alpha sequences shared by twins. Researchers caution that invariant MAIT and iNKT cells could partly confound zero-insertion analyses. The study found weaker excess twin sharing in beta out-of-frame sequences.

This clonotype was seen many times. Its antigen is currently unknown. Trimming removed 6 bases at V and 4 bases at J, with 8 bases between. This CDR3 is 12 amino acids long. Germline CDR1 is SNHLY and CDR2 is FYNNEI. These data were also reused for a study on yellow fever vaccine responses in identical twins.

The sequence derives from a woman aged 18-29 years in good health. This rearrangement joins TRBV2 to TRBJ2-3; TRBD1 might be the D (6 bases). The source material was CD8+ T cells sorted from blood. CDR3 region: CASRDSADTQYF. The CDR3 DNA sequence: TGTGCCAGCAGGGACAGTGCAGATACGCAGTATTTT.